This entry concerns a single T cell receptor (beta chain). This CDR3 comprises 14 residues. V gave up 3 bases and J gave up 4 bases, with 13 bases separating them. CDR1 and CDR2 (germline): DFQATT, SNEGSKA (reference sequence). TCR beta chains were sequenced at survey level with immunoSEQ. Assay used: immunoSEQ multiplex PCR; TCRdb lists only in-frame clones, some missing. This sample has around 50,000 clones, with approximately 93% found just once. The material sequenced was PBMCs. The source is a man between 40 and 49 years old with rheumatoid arthritis. The gene calls are TRBV20-1 and TRBJ2-1, with D possibly TRBD1 on 5 matching bases. CDR3 in DNA: TGCAGTGCTAGTTCAGGGCTGGCGTACAATGAGCAGTTCTTC. Protein: CSASSGLAYNEQFF.